A single sample is the source of the 20 T cell receptor beta chains below, sequenced in a study of T cells in Graves' hyperthyroidism and ophthalmopathy. RNA transcripts served as the template for amplifying TCR beta CDR3 regions. The HTBI primer set was used in a first-round RT-PCR of the TCR CDR3. TCRdb processed the multiplex PCR reads anew with MiXCR; each CDR3 protein has one entry. The data show a few hundred thousand distinct CDR3 sequences, approximately 20% seen once. Specimen: blood. The receptors stem from a young woman with Graves' hyperthyroidism.

In this sample, this clonotype turned up many times. The J gene is TRBJ1-2, the V gene TRBV4-2, with a weak D call TRBD1 (5 bases). Germline CDR1 reads LGHNA; CDR2 reads YNFKEQ. The CDR3 extends over 16 amino acids. V shed 0 bases and J shed 6 bases, with 17 bases lying between them. The chain's CDR3 is CASSQDPEGPGDGYTF. The CDR3 region has the DNA TGTGCCAGCAGCCAAGACCCAGAGGGACCGGGCGATGGCTACACCTTC.

This clonotype showed up many times. The V and J genes are TRBV11-2 and TRBJ1-3; D unclear. V was shortened by 6 bases and J by 0 bases, with 12 bases between the two germline ends. Germline values: CDR1 SGHAT, CDR2 FQNNGV. This CDR3 is built from 15 residues. CDR3 coding DNA: TGTGCCAGCAGGTTACTCGCTCACTCTGGAAACACCATATATTTT. As protein: CASRLLAHSGNTIYF. The full variable domain, in which reference TRBV11-2 and TRBJ1-3 provide the parts outside the CDR3, is EAGVAQSPRYKIIEKRQSVAFWCNPISGHATLYWYQQILGQGPKLLIQFQNNGVVDDSQLPKDRFSAERLKGVDSTLKIQPAKLEDSAVYLCASRLLAHSGNTIYFGEGSWLTVV.

This clonotype was observed many times. The V gene is TRBV6-4, the J gene TRBJ2-3; 10 bases are shared with TRBD2. CDR1 and CDR2 (germline): MRHNA, SNTAGT. The V and J ends lost 0 bases and 5 bases, in that order; junction bases with no gene match: 8. The CDR3 is 17 amino acids. The CDR3 sequence: CASSDSASGGGQDTQYF. DNA for the CDR3: TGTGCCAGCAGTGACTCCGCTAGCGGGGGAGGGCAAGATACGCAGTATTTT.

As regards this clonotype: A much larger clone sits a single nucleotide away, making a read error possible. The J gene is TRBJ2-7, the V gene TRBV11-1, with TRBD1 as a possible D gene (7 bases). The length of the CDR3 is 14 residues. Germline lookup yields CDR1 SGHAT and CDR2 FQDESV (reference sequence). Trimming cost V 4 bases and J 2 bases, with 12 bases left between them. The CDR3 loop is CASSYRGTAYEQYF. CDR3 coding DNA: TGTGCCAGCAGCTACCGGGGGACAGCCTACGAGCAGTACTTC.

CDR3 coding DNA: TGTGCCAGCATTTCTACGATCGGGACAGGGGCGAACACTGAAGCTTTCTTT. Its protein product is CASISTIGTGANTEAFF. The V gene is TRBV6-5, the J gene TRBJ1-1; 10 bases fit TRBD1. The CDR3 totals 17 residues. The germline CDR1 and CDR2 sequences are MNHEY and SVGAGI. V was pared by 7 bases and J by 1 base, with 12 bases of the junction left unmatched.

This rearrangement joins TRBV7-8 to TRBJ1-3, with D possibly being TRBD1 (5 bases). Between the trimmed V and J ends, which lost 1 base and 3 bases, there was a span of 7 bases. This CDR3 is built from 14 residues. Per the germline V gene, CDR1 is SGHVS and CDR2 is FQNEAQ. In nucleotides, the CDR3 is TGTGCCAGCAGCTTAGGGGGGGTTGGAAACACCATATATTTT. It translates to CASSLGGVGNTIYF.

The table lists this clonotype with many counts. J is TRBJ1-1 and V is TRBV12-3 or TRBV12-4; weak D call: TRBD1 (5 bases). The CDR3 spans 15 residues. Trimming pared 6 bases from V and 0 bases from J, leaving 14 bases between. CDR3 sequence reads: CASSILTAMNTEAFF. The CDR3 DNA is TGTGCCAGCAGCATTTTGACAGCAATGAACACTGAAGCTTTCTTT.

At least ten counts were recorded for this clonotype. This rearrangement joins TRBV7-8 to TRBJ2-5; TRBD2 might be the D (6 bases). This CDR3 contains 15 residues. V was cut by 7 bases and J by 13 bases, with 28 bases left in between. Germline lookup yields CDR1 SGHVS and CDR2 FQNEAQ. This CDR3 reads CASTLRWEVKGLLYF. As DNA, the CDR3 is TGTGCCAGCACCCTCCGCTGGGAGGTCAAGGGACTTCTGTACTTC.

This clonotype was recorded many times. J is TRBJ1-1 and V is TRBV11-2; no firm D call. Germline CDR1 and CDR2: SGHAT and FQNNGV. The V end was cut by 0 bases, the J end by 1 base, with 6 bases between. The CDR3 loop spans 14 amino acids. The CDR3 DNA reads TGTGCCAGCAGCTTAGATTTCGGGAACACTGAAGCTTTCTTT. It yields the protein CASSLDFGNTEAFF.

This clonotype was seen repeatedly, ten times or more. The chain uses TRBV20-1 and TRBJ1-1, with 9 bases that match TRBD1. The CDR3 sequence is 14 residues long. Germline CDR1 DFQATT, CDR2 SNEGSKA (reference sequence). The V segment lost 6 bases and the J segment 3 bases; nucleotides outside the gene matches: 8. The CDR3 nucleotides read TGCAGTGCCGGGACAGGGAAAGGGTACACTGAAGCTTTCTTT. This translates into CSAGTGKGYTEAFF.

This clonotype occurred a few times. This sequence may be a read error, since a much larger clone differs from it by one base. The rearrangement links TRBV6-5 to TRBJ1-1, with D tentatively TRBD1 (6 bases). The CDR3 extends over 16 amino acids. Germline V gene sequence: CDR1 MNHEY, CDR2 SVGAGI. V was shortened by 2 bases and J by 6 bases, with 19 bases between the two germline ends. As DNA, the CDR3 is TGTGCCAGCAGTTACCGCTTGGGGGGGCGCACCTCTGAAGCTTTCTTT. As protein: CASSYRLGGRTSEAFF.

This clonotype was observed a few times. V and J are TRBV3-1 and TRBJ2-7; maybe TRBD2 (6 bases). Trimming left V 4 bases short and J 3 bases short, with 25 bases between. Germline assignment: CDR1 LGHDT and CDR2 YNNKEL (reference sequence). The CDR3 contains 18 residues. CDR3 in DNA: TGTGCCAGCAGCCCCAGAATCACTAGCCCCTCGCTGGTCTACGAGCAGTACTTC. This codes for CASSPRITSPSLVYEQYF.

In its sample, this clonotype was seen a few times. The CDR3 sequence: CSARGPGADTQYF. The CDR3 nucleotides read TGCAGTGCTAGGGGTCCGGGCGCAGATACGCAGTATTTT. The chain joins TRBV20-1 to TRBJ2-3; D is uncertain. Germline CDR1 reads DFQATT; CDR2 reads SNEGSKA (reference sequence). This CDR3 region has 13 residues. Trimming shortened V by 3 bases and J by 4 bases, and 11 bases separated the two germline ends.

The sample holds many counts of this clonotype. This chain uses TRBV13 with TRBJ2-7; D perhaps matches TRBD1 (7 bases). Germline CDR1 and CDR2: PRHDT and FYEKMQ (reference sequence). CDR3 length: 15 amino acids. The V end was cut by 7 bases, the J end by 2 bases, with 18 bases between. In DNA, the CDR3 is TGTGCCAGCACCACCCGACAGGGAGGAACCTACGAGCAGTACTTC. Translation: CASTTRQGGTYEQYF.

This clonotype has ten or more counts. The V call is TRBV11-1, the J call TRBJ1-3; D gene unclear. CDR1 is SGHAT and CDR2 is FQDESV in the germline V gene (reference sequence). The CDR3 contains 16 residues. The V end lost 1 base, the J end lost 0 bases, and 10 bases lay between the germline ends. Written as DNA, the CDR3 is TGTGCCAGCAGCTTAGTTGGCCAACACTCTGGAAACACCATATATTTT. Encoded protein: CASSLVGQHSGNTIYF.

This clonotype was counted ten times or more. The chain carries TRBV6-5 and TRBJ2-3, with 11 bases matching TRBD2. The V gene end was trimmed by 3 bases and the J gene end by 5 bases; junction bases not matched to a gene: 10. The germline V gene has CDR1 MNHEY and CDR2 SVGAGI. The CDR3 loop spans 17 amino acids. CDR3 sequence (DNA): TGTGCCAGCAGTTATATCAAACTAGCGGGGGCGGGAGATACGCAGTATTTT. Translation gives CASSYIKLAGAGDTQYF.

There are many counts of this clonotype. The chain has TRBV2 and TRBJ2-5; D is perhaps TRBD2 (6 bases). The CDR3 is 14 amino acids. Germline values: CDR1 SNHLY, CDR2 FYNNEI. V lost 6 bases and J 5 bases, leaving 16 bases between the germline ends. The CDR3 sequence: CASRDGTGGETQYF. The CDR3 region has the DNA TGTGCCAGCAGGGATGGGACTGGGGGGGAGACCCAGTACTTC.

This clonotype has at least ten counts. The chain has TRBV6-5 and TRBJ2-4; possible D gene TRBD2, 5 bases. The CDR3 contains 13 residues. The ends were cut back, 11 bases at V and 1 base at J, with 12 bases in the middle. Germline CDR1 is MNHEY and CDR2 is SVGAGI. The CDR3: CAVNPGAKNIQYF. CDR3 bases: TGTGCCGTAAATCCGGGGGCCAAAAACATTCAGTACTTC.

This chain connects TRBV6-1 to TRBJ2-7; the D gene is possibly TRBD2 (6 bases). Trimming left V 1 base short and J 13 bases short, with 23 bases between. Germline V CDR1 and CDR2: MNHNS, SASEGT. This CDR3 spans 15 amino acids. DNA of the CDR3: TGTGCCAGCAGTGAAGACGAGGGGTACGGGACGCGGGATTACTTC. It yields the protein CASSEDEGYGTRDYF.

A remark on this clonotype: No conserved phenylalanine or tryptophan ends this CDR3, so it is likely a read error. The DNA is omitted, as the CDR3 cannot be located on it reliably, and the CDR3 follows TCRdb's listing. The chain carries TRBV6-2 or TRBV6-3 and TRBJ1-1. Germline-derived CDR1 and CDR2 are MNHEY and SVGEGT. The CDR3 is 12 amino acids in total, end residues counted. This CDR3 reads CASSPKYREAFS.